This TCR beta chain was identified during a study of blood T cell repertoires in COVID-19. The assay was immunoSEQ multiplex PCR, and TCRdb's table has in-frame clones only and misses some. The sample has around 330,000 clones; 89% are singletons. Germline V lookup: CDR1 MNHEY, CDR2 SMNVEV (reference sequence). Between the trimmed V and J ends, which lost 6 bases and 4 bases, there was a span of 10 bases. There are 13 residues in the CDR3. The chain links TRBV27 to TRBJ1-5, with a tentative D call TRBD1 (6 bases). Material for sequencing was PBMCs or T cells enriched from blood (not recorded which). This clonotype was sampled from a woman between 40 and 50 years old who had recovered from COVID-19. The DNA for the CDR3 is TGTGCCAGCAGCCAAACAGGGAATCAGCCCCAGCATTTT. It encodes CASSQTGNQPQHF.